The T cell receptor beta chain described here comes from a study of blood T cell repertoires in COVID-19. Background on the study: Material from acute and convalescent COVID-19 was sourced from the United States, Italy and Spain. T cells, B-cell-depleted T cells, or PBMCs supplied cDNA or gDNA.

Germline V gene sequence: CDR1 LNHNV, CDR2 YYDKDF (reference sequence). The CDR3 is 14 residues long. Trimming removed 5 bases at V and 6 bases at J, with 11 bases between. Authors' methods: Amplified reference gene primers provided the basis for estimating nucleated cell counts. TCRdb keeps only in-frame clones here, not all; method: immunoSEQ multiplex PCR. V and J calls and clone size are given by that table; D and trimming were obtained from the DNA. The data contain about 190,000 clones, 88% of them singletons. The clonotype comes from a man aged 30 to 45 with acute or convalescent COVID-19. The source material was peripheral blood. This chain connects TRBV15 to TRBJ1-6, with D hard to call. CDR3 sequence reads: CATSPFPFNSPLHF. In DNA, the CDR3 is TGTGCCACCAGCCCCTTTCCGTTTAATTCACCCCTCCACTTT.